This is a list of T cell receptor beta chains from one sample in a study of identical twins. TCRdb processed the 5' RACE reads anew with MiXCR; each CDR3 protein has one entry. This table has 200,000 to 250,000 distinct CDR3 sequences, 5.5% to 7.5% appearing once. A further study also used this sample, focusing on T cells expressing NK-cell markers.

Source material: CD8+ T cells sorted from blood. Receptor source: a woman aged 18-29 years in good health. Each CDR3 is given with its conserved first and last residue. D genes are given only for firm matches. Clone size, where shown, is once, few, many, or a class for clones that have expanded.

clone_size: -; d_call: TRBD1; j_call: TRBJ1-2; v_call: TRBV29-1; cdr3_aa: CSAGSGTGLNYGYTF; cdr3_nt: TGCAGCGCGGGATCTGGGACAGGATTAAACTATGGCTACACCTTC
clone_size: many; d_call: -; j_call: TRBJ1-3; v_call: TRBV9; cdr3_aa: CASSVVGDDDTIYF; cdr3_nt: TGTGCCAGCAGCGTAGTGGGGGACGATGACACCATATATTTT
clone_size: many; d_call: -; j_call: TRBJ2-1; v_call: TRBV6-2/TRBV6-3; cdr3_aa: CASSIRSYNEQFF; cdr3_nt: TGTGCCAGCAGTATTCGCTCCTACAATGAGCAGTTCTTC
clone_size: many; d_call: TRBD1; j_call: TRBJ2-1; v_call: TRBV20-1; cdr3_aa: CSARPPTGGMGEQFF; cdr3_nt: TGCAGTGCTAGGCCCCCTACAGGGGGCATGGGTGAGCAGTTCTTC
clone_size: few; d_call: -; j_call: TRBJ2-1; v_call: TRBV27; cdr3_aa: CASSLMGVGNEQFF; cdr3_nt: TGTGCCAGCAGTTTGATGGGGGTAGGGAATGAGCAGTTCTTC
clone_size: many; d_call: -; j_call: TRBJ2-1; v_call: TRBV7-8; cdr3_aa: CAIRVEEGNEQFF; cdr3_nt: TGTGCCATCAGGGTAGAGGAGGGAAATGAGCAGTTCTTC
clone_size: -; d_call: TRBD2; j_call: TRBJ2-3; v_call: TRBV10-2; cdr3_aa: CASERDPKTDTQYF; cdr3_nt: TGCGCCAGCGAGCGGGACCCCAAGACAGATACGCAGTATTTT
clone_size: few; d_call: TRBD2; j_call: TRBJ2-7; v_call: TRBV11-1; cdr3_aa: CASSFVDWAETSGGYEQYF; cdr3_nt: TGTGCCAGCAGCTTTGTTGATTGGGCAGAGACTAGCGGGGGCTACGAGCAGTACTTC
clone_size: few; d_call: -; j_call: TRBJ2-7; v_call: TRBV5-6; cdr3_aa: CASSLGATSYEQYF; cdr3_nt: TGTGCCAGCAGCTTGGGTGCCACTAGCTACGAGCAGTACTTC
clone_size: -; d_call: -; j_call: TRBJ1-4; v_call: TRBV14; cdr3_aa: CASSQTQGMRKLFF; cdr3_nt: TGTGCCAGCAGCCAAACCCAGGGAATGAGAAAACTGTTTTTT
clone_size: many; d_call: -; j_call: TRBJ2-7; v_call: TRBV3-1; cdr3_aa: CASSQDPGAYEQYF; cdr3_nt: TGTGCCAGCAGCCAAGATCCGGGAGCCTACGAGCAGTACTTC
clone_size: few; d_call: TRBD2; j_call: TRBJ2-1; v_call: TRBV12-5; cdr3_aa: CASGGGWSNEQFF; cdr3_nt: TGTGCTAGTGGGGGGGGGTGGTCCAATGAGCAGTTCTTC
clone_size: many; d_call: TRBD2; j_call: TRBJ2-1; v_call: TRBV29-1; cdr3_aa: CSVEDLPRGGLGEQFF; cdr3_nt: TGCAGCGTTGAAGATCTGCCGCGGGGGGGCCTCGGTGAGCAGTTCTTC
clone_size: few; d_call: TRBD1; j_call: TRBJ2-1; v_call: TRBV24-1; cdr3_aa: CATSTRDRVHEQFF; cdr3_nt: TGTGCCACCAGTACCCGGGACAGGGTCCATGAGCAGTTCTTC
clone_size: many; d_call: TRBD2; j_call: TRBJ2-3; v_call: TRBV11-2; cdr3_aa: CASSFRLAGGGGTDTQYF; cdr3_nt: TGTGCCAGCAGCTTCCGACTAGCGGGAGGGGGGGGCACAGATACGCAGTATTTT
clone_size: many; d_call: -; j_call: TRBJ2-7; v_call: TRBV12-3/TRBV12-4; cdr3_aa: CASSPGTVLYEQYF; cdr3_nt: TGTGCCAGCAGTCCCGGCACCGTCCTTTACGAGCAGTACTTC
clone_size: few; d_call: -; j_call: TRBJ2-5; v_call: TRBV25-1; cdr3_aa: CASSPGDETQYF; cdr3_nt: TGTGCCAGCAGTCCAGGGGACGAGACCCAGTACTTC
clone_size: few; d_call: -; j_call: TRBJ1-2; v_call: TRBV29-1; cdr3_aa: CSVDPGNYGYTF; cdr3_nt: TGCAGCGTTGACCCGGGCAACTATGGCTACACCTTC
clone_size: many; d_call: -; j_call: TRBJ1-1; v_call: TRBV7-9; cdr3_aa: CASSLMTGMNTEAFF; cdr3_nt: TGTGCCAGCAGCCTCATGACAGGAATGAACACTGAAGCTTTCTTT
clone_size: few; d_call: -; j_call: TRBJ2-7; v_call: TRBV6-5; cdr3_aa: CASSYSGRLVNEQYF; cdr3_nt: TGTGCCAGCAGTTACTCTGGTCGACTAGTCAACGAGCAGTACTTC
clone_size: -; d_call: TRBD2; j_call: TRBJ2-7; v_call: TRBV20-1; cdr3_aa: CSALGTSDEQYF; cdr3_nt: TGCAGTGCCCTCGGGACTAGCGACGAGCAGTACTTC
clone_size: many; d_call: TRBD2; j_call: TRBJ2-1; v_call: TRBV7-9; cdr3_aa: CASSHPGTSGNNEQFF; cdr3_nt: TGTGCCAGCAGTCACCCCGGGACTAGCGGAAACAATGAGCAGTTCTTC
clone_size: -; d_call: -; j_call: TRBJ1-1; v_call: TRBV29-1; cdr3_aa: CSVGRAGNTEAFF; cdr3_nt: TGCAGCGTTGGTAGGGCCGGAAACACTGAAGCTTTCTTT
clone_size: -; d_call: -; j_call: TRBJ1-2; v_call: TRBV10-2; cdr3_aa: CARGGTDGYTF; cdr3_nt: TGCGCCAGGGGGGGGACGGATGGCTACACCTTC
clone_size: -; d_call: TRBD2; j_call: TRBJ2-6; v_call: TRBV20-1; cdr3_aa: CSGEGSGGSHSGANVLTF; cdr3_nt: TGCAGTGGCGAAGGTTCTGGCGGGAGCCACTCTGGGGCCAACGTCCTGACTTTC
clone_size: many; d_call: -; j_call: TRBJ2-7; v_call: TRBV7-9; cdr3_aa: CASSLAFTGAGEQYF; cdr3_nt: TGTGCCAGCAGCTTAGCGTTCACGGGGGCCGGAGAGCAGTACTTC
clone_size: -; d_call: -; j_call: TRBJ2-3; v_call: TRBV9; cdr3_aa: CASSVGRVADTQYF; cdr3_nt: TGTGCCAGCAGCGTAGGCAGGGTGGCAGATACGCAGTATTTT
clone_size: few; d_call: -; j_call: TRBJ2-2; v_call: TRBV12-3/TRBV12-4; cdr3_aa: CASRLGSGELFF; cdr3_nt: TGTGCCAGCAGGCTAGGGAGCGGGGAGCTGTTTTTT
clone_size: many; d_call: -; j_call: TRBJ2-7; v_call: TRBV28; cdr3_aa: CASSFTPELGAYEQYF; cdr3_nt: TGTGCCAGCAGTTTTACGCCCGAGCTGGGGGCCTACGAGCAGTACTTC
clone_size: -; d_call: -; j_call: TRBJ2-1; v_call: TRBV27; cdr3_aa: CASSYLGTSSYNEQFF; cdr3_nt: TGTGCCAGCAGTTACCTCGGGACAAGCTCCTACAATGAGCAGTTCTTC